These 8 T cell receptor beta chains were sequenced from one sample in a study of beta chain features in type 1 diabetes (dated by TCRdb to the late 2010s). Libraries were constructed by the immunoSEQ multiplex PCR assay. The High Capacity cDNA Reverse Transcription Kit was used to reverse transcribe all of the isolated RNA, meaning that expressed TCRB transcripts were what got sequenced. TCRdb's version of the immuneACCESS table is confined to in-frame rearrangements and falls short of the full clone set. An unresolved V gene accounts for under half of the shortfall where checked; the remainder is of unknown origin. In all, the sample holds more than 300,000 clones, and 10% to 15% of those were seen once. Around 0.015% of the sample comes from the top ten. The sequencing sample was made of naive CD4+ T cells from blood. Sample cell subset or site, as interpreted from the label and publication: true naive CD4+ T cells. The receptor source for this set is a man aged 18 to 29 in good health.

This clone was detected a few times. The V call is TRBV27, the J call TRBJ2-1, with 14 bases lining up with TRBD2. V trimming: 4 bases; J trimming: 9 bases; junction bases outside the gene matches: 11. Germline V gene sequence: CDR1 MNHEY, CDR2 SMNVEV (reference sequence). The CDR3 has 17 amino acids. DNA for the CDR3: TGTGCCAGCAGTTCCTGGGGACTAGCGGGAGAGAGGGGTGAGCAGTTCTTC. It yields the protein CASSSWGLAGERGEQFF.

The chain carries TRBV20-1 and TRBJ2-7; D is unclear. Looked up from germline, CDR1 is DFQATT and CDR2 is SNEGSKA (reference sequence). The V and J ends lost 3 bases and 6 bases respectively, with 9 bases between them. This CDR3 comprises 11 residues. The CDR3 bases are TGCAGTGCTAGTCCCAGAATCGAGCAGTACTTC. Amino acids: CSASPRIEQYF.

V usage is TRBV2 and J usage is TRBJ2-3; no firm D call. CDR3 size: 14 residues. The V gene's germline CDR1 is SNHLY and CDR2 FYNNEI. Deletions cut 6 bases from V and 0 bases from J, with 10 bases between. CDR3 sequence (DNA): TGTGCCAGCAGGAACCGCGTGAGCACAGATACGCAGTATTTT. This sequence encodes CASRNRVSTDTQYF. The full variable domain, rest sourced from reference TRBV2 and TRBJ2-3, is EPEVTQTPSHQVTQMGQEVILRCVPISNHLYFYWYRQILGQKVEFLVSFYNNEISEKSEIFDDQFSVERPDGSNFTLKIRSTKLEDSAMYFCASRNRVSTDTQYFGPGTRLTVL.

A few counts support this clone. The chain has TRBV7-2 and TRBJ2-7, with 7 bases identical to TRBD2. Germline V gene lookup returns CDR1 SGHTA and CDR2 FQGNSA. This CDR3 is 13 amino acids long. With V trimmed by 4 bases and J by 6 bases, 6 bases remained unmatched. CDR3 nucleotides: TGTGCCAGCAGCTCGGAGCGGGAAGGCGAGCAGTACTTC. Protein sequence: CASSSEREGEQYF.

This clone was observed a handful of times. V usage is TRBV6-5 and J usage is TRBJ2-7; TRBD1 aligns across 10 bases. Trimming took 6 bases from V and 6 from J; bases not matched to a gene: 5. The CDR3 spans 13 residues. Germline loops: CDR1 MNHEY, CDR2 SVGAGI. This CDR3 reads CASRATGGGEQYF. DNA of the CDR3: TGTGCCAGCAGGGCGACAGGGGGCGGCGAGCAGTACTTC.

V usage is TRBV4-2 and J usage is TRBJ2-2; 11 positions match TRBD2. The CDR3 covers 16 residues. Germline-derived CDR1 and CDR2 are LGHNA and YNFKEQ. V shed 1 base, J shed 6 bases, and the junction held 4 bases outside the gene matches. CDR3 DNA sequence: TGTGCCAGCAGCCAAGGGCTAGCGGGAGGCGCCGGGGAGCTGTTTTTT. This sequence encodes CASSQGLAGGAGELFF.

Concerning this clone: Other DNA sequences of this sample code for an identical CDR3. The chain joins TRBV5-1 to TRBJ2-3; D gene ambiguous. Germline V lookup: CDR1 SGHRS, CDR2 YFSETQ. V was shortened by 3 bases and J by 3 bases, with 5 bases between the two germline ends. The CDR3 totals 12 residues. CDR3 sequence reads: CASSSTTDTQYF. The CDR3 DNA sequence: TGCGCCAGCAGCTCCACTACAGATACGCAGTATTTT.

V and J are TRBV7-9 and TRBJ2-1; TRBD2 matches 14 bases. Germline CDR1 reads SEHNR; CDR2 reads FQNEAQ (reference sequence). This CDR3 is 16 amino acids long. V shed 5 bases and J 8 bases; nucleotides not matched to a gene: 8. The CDR3 region is CASSRGLAGADDEQFF. The CDR3 DNA reads TGTGCCAGCAGCAGGGGACTAGCGGGAGCTGACGATGAGCAGTTCTTC. Supplemented by reference TRBV7-9 and TRBJ2-1, the full variable domain reads DTGVSQNPRHKITKRGQNVTFRCDPISEHNRLYWYRQTLGQGPEFLTYFQNEAQLEKSRLLSDRFSAERPKGSFSTLEIQRTEQGDSAMYLCASSRGLAGADDEQFFGPGTRLTVL.